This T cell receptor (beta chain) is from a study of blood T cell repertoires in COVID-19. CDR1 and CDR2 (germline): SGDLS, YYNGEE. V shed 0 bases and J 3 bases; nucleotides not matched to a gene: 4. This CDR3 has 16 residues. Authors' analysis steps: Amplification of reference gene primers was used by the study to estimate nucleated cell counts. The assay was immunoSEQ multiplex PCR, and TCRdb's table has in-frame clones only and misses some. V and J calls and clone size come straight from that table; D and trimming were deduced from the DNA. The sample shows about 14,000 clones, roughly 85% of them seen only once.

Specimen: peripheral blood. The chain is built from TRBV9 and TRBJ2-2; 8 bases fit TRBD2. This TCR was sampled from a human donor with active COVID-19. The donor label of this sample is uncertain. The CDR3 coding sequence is TGTGCCAGCAGCGTAGACGCGGGGGGCCACACCGGGGAGCTGTTTTTT. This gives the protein CASSVDAGGHTGELFF. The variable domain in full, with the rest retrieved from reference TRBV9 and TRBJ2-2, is DSGVTQTPKHLITATGQRVTLRCSPRSGDLSVYWYQQSLDQGLQFLIQYYNGEERAKGNILERFSAQQFPDLHSELNLSSLELGDSALYFCASSVDAGGHTGELFFGEGSRLTVL.